This T cell receptor beta chain was found in a study of cytomegalovirus exposure and HLA in healthy donors. Study-level findings and limits: Most sequenced TCRs were rare (though some public TCRs occurred in many donors).

CDR1 and CDR2 from the germline V gene are SGHTA and FQGNSA. This CDR3 has 17 residues. Trimming cost V 4 bases and J 0 bases, with 13 bases left between them. Worth noting for this clone: Its target is unknown.

While the first cohort had fewer than 850 subjects, the donors belonged to the separate validation cohort of roughly 120 subjects. TCRdb's table, derived via immunoSEQ multiplex PCR, lists solely in-frame clones and lacks some. Of 120,000 or so clones in the sample, around 88% were seen once. This chain joins TRBV7-2 and TRBJ1-6, with D maybe TRBD1 (6 bases). The TCR was taken from a man younger than 30 in good health and CMV-seronegative. Sequences were obtained from PBMCs. The CDR3 DNA is TGTGCCAGCAGCTGGGGGAGGGGGAGCTCCTATAATTCACCCCTCCACTTT. It is translated as CASSWGRGSSYNSPLHF.